This T cell receptor (beta chain) stems from a study of blood T cells in healthy people across ages. The authors ran a second PCR of 7 to 11 cycles using a sample-barcoded 5' primer and a J-beta primer mix. The template-switch adaptor was a 5' adaptor with 12 random nucleotides. It tagged each cDNA molecule. TCRdb independently ran MiXCR on the 5' RACE reads; one entry per CDR3 protein. The sample carries some 800,000 distinct CDR3 sequences, 44% recorded once. The V end lost 6 bases, the J end lost 4 bases, and 13 bases lay between the germline ends. The CDR3 is 15 residues long. Russia was home to the donors, healthy Caucasian individuals aged 6 to 90.

The rearrangement joins TRBV12-3 or TRBV12-4 to TRBJ1-6; possibly TRBD1 for D (6 bases). Sequencing was carried out using blood. This receptor was identified in a man between 60 and 75 years old in good health. The CDR3 DNA is TGTGCCAGCAGCCCCCAAGGACAGTATAATTCACCCCTCCACTTT. This sequence encodes CASSPQGQYNSPLHF.